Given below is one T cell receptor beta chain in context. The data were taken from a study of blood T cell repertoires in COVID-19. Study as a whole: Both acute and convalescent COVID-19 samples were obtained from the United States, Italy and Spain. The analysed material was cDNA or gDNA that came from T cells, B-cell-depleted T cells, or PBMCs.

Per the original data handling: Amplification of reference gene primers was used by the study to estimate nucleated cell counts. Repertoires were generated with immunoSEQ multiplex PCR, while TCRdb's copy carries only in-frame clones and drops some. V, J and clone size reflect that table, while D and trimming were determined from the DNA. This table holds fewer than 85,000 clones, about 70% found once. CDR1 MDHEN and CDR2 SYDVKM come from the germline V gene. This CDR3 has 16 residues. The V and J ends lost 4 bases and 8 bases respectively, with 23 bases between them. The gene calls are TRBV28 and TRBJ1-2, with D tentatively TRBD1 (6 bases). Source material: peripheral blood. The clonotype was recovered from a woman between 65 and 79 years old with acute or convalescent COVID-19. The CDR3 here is CASSSIGDILMGGYTF. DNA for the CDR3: TGTGCCAGCAGTTCCATTGGGGACATACTTATGGGAGGCTACACCTTC.